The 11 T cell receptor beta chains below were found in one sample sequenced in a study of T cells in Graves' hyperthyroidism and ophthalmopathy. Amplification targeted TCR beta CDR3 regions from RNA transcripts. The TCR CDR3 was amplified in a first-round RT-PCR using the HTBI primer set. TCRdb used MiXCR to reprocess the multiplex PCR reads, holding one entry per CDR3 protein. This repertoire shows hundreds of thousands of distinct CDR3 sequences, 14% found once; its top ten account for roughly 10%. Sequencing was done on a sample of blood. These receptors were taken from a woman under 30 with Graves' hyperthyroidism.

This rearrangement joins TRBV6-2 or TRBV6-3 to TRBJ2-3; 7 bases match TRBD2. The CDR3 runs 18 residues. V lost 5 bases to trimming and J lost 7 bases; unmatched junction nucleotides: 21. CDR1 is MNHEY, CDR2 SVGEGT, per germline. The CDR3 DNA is TGTGCCAGCAGTCAGGACTGGTCGAGCGGGGAGGTCGAATATACGCAGTATTTT. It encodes CASSQDWSSGEVEYTQYF.

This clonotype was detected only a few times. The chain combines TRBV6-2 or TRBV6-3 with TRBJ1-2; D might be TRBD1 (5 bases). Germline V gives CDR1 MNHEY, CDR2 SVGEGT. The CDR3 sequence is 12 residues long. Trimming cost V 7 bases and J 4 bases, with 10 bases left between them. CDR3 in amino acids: CASIGGVYGYTF. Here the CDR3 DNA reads TGTGCCAGCATCGGGGGGGTCTATGGCTACACCTTC.

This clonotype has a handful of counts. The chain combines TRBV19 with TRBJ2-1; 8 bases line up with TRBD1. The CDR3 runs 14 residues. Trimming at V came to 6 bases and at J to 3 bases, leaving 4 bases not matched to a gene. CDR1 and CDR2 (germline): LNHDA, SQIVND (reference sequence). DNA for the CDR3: TGTGCCAGTAGCGGGACAGGCGACTACAATGAGCAGTTCTTC. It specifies CASSGTGDYNEQFF.

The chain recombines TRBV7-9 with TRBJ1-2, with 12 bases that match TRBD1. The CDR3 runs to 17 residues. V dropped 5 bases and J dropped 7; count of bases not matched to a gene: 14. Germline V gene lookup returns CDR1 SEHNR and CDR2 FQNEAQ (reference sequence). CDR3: CASSPRDRGLLESGYTF. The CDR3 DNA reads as TGTGCCAGCAGCCCCCGGGACAGGGGGCTACTGGAATCTGGCTACACCTTC.

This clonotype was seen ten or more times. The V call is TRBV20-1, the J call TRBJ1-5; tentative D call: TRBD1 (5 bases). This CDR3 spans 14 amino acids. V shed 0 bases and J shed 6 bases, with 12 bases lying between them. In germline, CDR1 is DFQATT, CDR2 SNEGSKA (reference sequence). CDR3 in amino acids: CSARDSVGVQPQHF. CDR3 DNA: TGCAGTGCTAGAGATTCGGTAGGGGTTCAGCCCCAGCATTTT.

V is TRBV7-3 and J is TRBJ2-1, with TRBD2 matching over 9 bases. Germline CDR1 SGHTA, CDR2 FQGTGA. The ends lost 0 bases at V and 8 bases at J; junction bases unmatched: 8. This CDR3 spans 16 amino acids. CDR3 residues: CASSLTRGLAVDEQFF. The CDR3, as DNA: TGTGCCAGCAGCTTAACGAGGGGACTAGCCGTAGATGAGCAGTTCTTC.

The CDR3 loop reads CASIRTGITGELFF. As DNA, the CDR3 is TGTGCCAGCATCAGGACGGGAATCACCGGGGAGCTGTTTTTT. This sequence joins TRBV12-3 or TRBV12-4 and TRBJ2-2; possibly TRBD2 for D (5 bases). Trimming cost V 7 bases and J 4 bases, with 13 bases left between them. The CDR3 is made up of 14 amino acids.

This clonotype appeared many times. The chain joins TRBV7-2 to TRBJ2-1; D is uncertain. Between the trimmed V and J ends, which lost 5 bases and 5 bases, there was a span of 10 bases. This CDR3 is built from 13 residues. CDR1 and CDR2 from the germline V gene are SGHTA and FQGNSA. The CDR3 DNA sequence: TGTGCCAGCAGCCAACACCCTAACAATGAGCAGTTCTTC. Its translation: CASSQHPNNEQFF.

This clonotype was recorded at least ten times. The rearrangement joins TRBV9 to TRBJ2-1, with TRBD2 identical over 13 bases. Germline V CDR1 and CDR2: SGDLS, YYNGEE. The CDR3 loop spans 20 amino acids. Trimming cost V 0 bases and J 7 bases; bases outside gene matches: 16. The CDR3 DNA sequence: TGTGCCAGCAGCGTAGATGGACTAGCGGGAGTTATGGGAAGTAGGAATGAGCAGTTCTTC. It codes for CASSVDGLAGVMGSRNEQFF.

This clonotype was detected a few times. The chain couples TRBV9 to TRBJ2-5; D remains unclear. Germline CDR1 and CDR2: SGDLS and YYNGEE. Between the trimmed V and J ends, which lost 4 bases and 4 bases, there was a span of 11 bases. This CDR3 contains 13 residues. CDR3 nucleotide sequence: TGTGCCAGCAGCTACGGACCGGGAGAGACCCAGTACTTC. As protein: CASSYGPGETQYF.

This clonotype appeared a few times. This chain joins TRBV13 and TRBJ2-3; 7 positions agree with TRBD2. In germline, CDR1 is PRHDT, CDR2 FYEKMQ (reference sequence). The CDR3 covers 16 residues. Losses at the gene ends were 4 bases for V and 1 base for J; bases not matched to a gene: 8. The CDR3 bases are TGTGCCAGCAGCTCTCTTGCGGGGGAGGGCACAGATACGCAGTATTTT. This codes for CASSSLAGEGTDTQYF.